This T cell receptor (beta chain) was sequenced for a study of spatial heterogeneity in lung cancer. Points from the study as a whole: Higher tumor mutation counts went along with higher counts of expanded intratumoral alpha and beta TCRs.

In this sample, this clonotype turned up many times. Its antigen is undetermined. Time point: sample taken at primary tumor resection. TCRdb reanalysed the 5' RACE reads using MiXCR and keeps one entry per CDR3 protein. The sample lists about 23,000 distinct CDR3 sequences; 4% to 5.5% were seen once. Germline lookup yields CDR1 MDHEN and CDR2 SYDVKM. Trimming cost V 5 bases and J 4 bases; bases outside gene matches: 9. The CDR3 runs to 15 residues. The receptor comes from a male donor with early-stage non-small cell lung cancer. The sequencing here drew on lung tumor tissue, taken at surgery. V gene TRBV28 combines with J gene TRBJ2-7; TRBD1 matches at 9 bases. The DNA of the CDR3 is TGTGCCAGCAGTGAACCGGGACAGGGAGCGTACGAGCAGTACTTC. This translates into CASSEPGQGAYEQYF.